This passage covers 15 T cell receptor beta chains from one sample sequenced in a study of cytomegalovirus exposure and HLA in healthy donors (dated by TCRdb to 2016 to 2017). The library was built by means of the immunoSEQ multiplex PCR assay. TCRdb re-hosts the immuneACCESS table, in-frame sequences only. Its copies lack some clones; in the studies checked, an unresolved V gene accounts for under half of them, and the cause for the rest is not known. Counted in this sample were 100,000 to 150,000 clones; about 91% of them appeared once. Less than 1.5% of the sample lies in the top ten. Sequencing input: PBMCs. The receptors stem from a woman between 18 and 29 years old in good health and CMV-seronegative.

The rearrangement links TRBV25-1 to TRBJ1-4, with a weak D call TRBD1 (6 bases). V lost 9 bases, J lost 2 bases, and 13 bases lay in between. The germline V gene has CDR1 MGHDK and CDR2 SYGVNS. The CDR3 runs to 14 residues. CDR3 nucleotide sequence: TGTGCCAGTAGGGGGGGGACGACTAATGAAAAACTGTTTTTT. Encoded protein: CASRGGTTNEKLFF.

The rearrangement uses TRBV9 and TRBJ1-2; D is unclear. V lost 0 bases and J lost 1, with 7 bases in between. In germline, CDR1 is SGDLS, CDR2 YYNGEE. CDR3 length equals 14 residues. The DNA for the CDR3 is TGTGCCAGCAGCGTAGGCCCGAGTAACTATGGCTACACCTTC. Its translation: CASSVGPSNYGYTF. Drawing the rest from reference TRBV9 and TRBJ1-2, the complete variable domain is DSGVTQTPKHLITATGQRVTLRCSPRSGDLSVYWYQQSLDQGLQFLIQYYNGEERAKGNILERFSAQQFPDLHSELNLSSLELGDSALYFCASSVGPSNYGYTFGSGTRLTVV.

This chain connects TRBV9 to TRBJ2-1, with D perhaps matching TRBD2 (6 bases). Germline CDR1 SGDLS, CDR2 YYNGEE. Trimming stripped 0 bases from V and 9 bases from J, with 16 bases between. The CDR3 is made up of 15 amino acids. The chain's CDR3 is CASSVGTGAGGEQFF. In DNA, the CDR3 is TGTGCCAGCAGCGTAGGAACGGGAGCCGGGGGTGAGCAGTTCTTC.

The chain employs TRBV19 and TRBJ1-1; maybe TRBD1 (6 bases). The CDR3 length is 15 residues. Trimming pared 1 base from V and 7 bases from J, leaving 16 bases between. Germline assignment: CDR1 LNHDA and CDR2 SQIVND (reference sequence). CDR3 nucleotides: TGTGCCAGTAGTATAGGCCTCTCCGGGACACTTGAAGCTTTCTTT. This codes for CASSIGLSGTLEAFF.

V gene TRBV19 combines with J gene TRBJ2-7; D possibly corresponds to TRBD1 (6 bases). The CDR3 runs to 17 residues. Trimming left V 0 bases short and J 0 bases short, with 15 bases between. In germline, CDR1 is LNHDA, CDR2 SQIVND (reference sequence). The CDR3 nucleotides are TGTGCCAGTAGTATAGACCCAGGGGTAGGGGTCTCCTACGAGCAGTACTTC. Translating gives CASSIDPGVGVSYEQYF.

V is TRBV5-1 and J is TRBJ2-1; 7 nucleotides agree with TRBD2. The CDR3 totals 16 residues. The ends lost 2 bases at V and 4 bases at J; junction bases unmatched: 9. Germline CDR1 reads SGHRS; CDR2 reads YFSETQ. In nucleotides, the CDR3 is TGCGCCAGCAGCTTCGGTACTAGCGACTATTACAATGAGCAGTTCTTC. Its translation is CASSFGTSDYYNEQFF.

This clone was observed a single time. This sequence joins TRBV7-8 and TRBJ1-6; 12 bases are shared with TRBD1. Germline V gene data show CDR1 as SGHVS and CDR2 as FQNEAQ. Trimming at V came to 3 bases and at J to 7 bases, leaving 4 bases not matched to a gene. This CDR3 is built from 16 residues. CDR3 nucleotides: TGTGCCAGCAGCTTGGGGGACAGGGGGCAGAATTCACCCCTCCACTTT. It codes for CASSLGDRGQNSPLHF.

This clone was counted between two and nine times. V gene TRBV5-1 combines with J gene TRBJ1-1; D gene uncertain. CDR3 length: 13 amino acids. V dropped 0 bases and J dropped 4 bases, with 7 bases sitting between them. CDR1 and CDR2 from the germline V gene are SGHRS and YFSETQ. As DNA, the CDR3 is TGCGCCAGCAGCTTGGAGCGGGGCACTGAAGCTTTCTTT. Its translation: CASSLERGTEAFF.

Here the CDR3 DNA reads TGCAGCGGGCAGGGGCGGAACACTGAAGCTTTCTTT. It is translated as CSGQGRNTEAFF. V and J are TRBV29-1 and TRBJ1-1; D may be TRBD1 (6 bases). CDR3 length: 12 residues. With 7 bases removed from V and 1 base from J, the gap between germline ends came to 10 bases. Looked up from germline, CDR1 is SQVTM and CDR2 is ANQGSEA.

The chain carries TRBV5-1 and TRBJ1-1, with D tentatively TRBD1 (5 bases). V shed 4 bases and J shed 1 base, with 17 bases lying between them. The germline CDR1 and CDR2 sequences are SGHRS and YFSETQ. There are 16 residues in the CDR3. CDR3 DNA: TGCGCCAGCAGCCCGTTTGGGGCAAGGTCGAACACTGAAGCTTTCTTT. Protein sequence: CASSPFGARSNTEAFF.

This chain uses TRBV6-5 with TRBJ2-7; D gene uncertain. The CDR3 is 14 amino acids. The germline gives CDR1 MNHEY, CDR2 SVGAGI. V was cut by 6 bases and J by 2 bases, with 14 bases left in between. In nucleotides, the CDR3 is TGTGCCAGCAGATCCACCGGTGAGACCTACGAGCAGTACTTC. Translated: CASRSTGETYEQYF.

The CDR3 bases are TGCGCCAGCAGTGAGTCGAATTCGCGGGGAGAAACTTTCTTT. Residues: CASSESNSRGETFF. The chain recombines TRBV10-2 with TRBJ1-1; D unclear. Deletions cut 0 bases from V and 12 bases from J, with 17 bases between. CDR1 is WSHSY and CDR2 is SAAADI in the germline V gene. The CDR3 covers 14 residues.

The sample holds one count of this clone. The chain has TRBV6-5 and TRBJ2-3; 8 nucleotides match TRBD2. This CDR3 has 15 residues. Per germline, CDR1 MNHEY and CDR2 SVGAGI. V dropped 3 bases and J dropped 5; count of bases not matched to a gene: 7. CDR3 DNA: TGTGCCAGCAGTTATCAAGCGGGGGCTGTAGATACGCAGTATTTT. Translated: CASSYQAGAVDTQYF.

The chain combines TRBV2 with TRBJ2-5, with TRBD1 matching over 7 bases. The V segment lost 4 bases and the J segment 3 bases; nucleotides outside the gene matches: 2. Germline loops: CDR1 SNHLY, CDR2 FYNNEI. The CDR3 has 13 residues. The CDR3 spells CASSGQGKETQYF. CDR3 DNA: TGTGCCAGCAGTGGACAGGGAAAAGAGACCCAGTACTTC.

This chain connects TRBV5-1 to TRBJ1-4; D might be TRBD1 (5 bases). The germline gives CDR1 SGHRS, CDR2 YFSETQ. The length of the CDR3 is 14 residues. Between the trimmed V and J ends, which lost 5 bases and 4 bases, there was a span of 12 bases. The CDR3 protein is CASRFARDNEKLFF. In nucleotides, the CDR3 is TGCGCCAGCAGATTCGCCAGGGATAATGAAAAACTGTTTTTT.